These 23 T cell receptor beta chains share one sample of origin, sequenced in a study of blood T cell repertoires in COVID-19. Assay: immunoSEQ multiplex PCR; the TCRdb copy retains only in-frame clones and omits some. Here the sample spans around 400,000 clones, roughly nine tenths being singletons. The material sequenced was PBMCs or T cells enriched from blood (not recorded which). These receptors all come from a woman between 25 and 40 years old who had recovered from COVID-19.

J is TRBJ1-5 and V is TRBV21-1. TRBV21-1 is described as a pseudogene. The CDR3 spans 15 residues. CDR3 amino acids: CASKSFSSSNQPQHF. The CDR3 region has the DNA TGTGCCAGCAAATCATTTTCGAGCAGCAATCAGCCCCAGCATTTT.

This chain connects TRBV19 to TRBJ1-5; possibly TRBD1 for D (6 bases). CDR3 length equals 16 residues. Per the germline V gene, CDR1 is LNHDA and CDR2 is SQIVND (reference sequence). Trimming took 8 bases from V and 0 from J, leaving 17 bases between them. CDR3 loop: CASGQREGGSNQPQHF. CDR3 DNA: TGTGCCAGTGGACAGAGGGAAGGTGGTAGCAATCAGCCCCAGCATTTT.

This clone was counted a single time. The chain couples TRBV28 to TRBJ1-4; D unclear. This CDR3 has 14 residues. Between the trimmed V and J ends, which lost 3 bases and 7 bases, there was a span of 12 bases. Per germline, CDR1 MDHEN and CDR2 SYDVKM. CDR3 DNA: TGTGCCAGCAGTTTCGTCGGGGTAGGTGAAAAACTGTTTTTT. It yields the protein CASSFVGVGEKLFF.

The chain links TRBV9 to TRBJ2-3; D not certain. Germline values: CDR1 SGDLS, CDR2 YYNGEE. V was cut by 1 base and J by 4 bases, with 7 bases left in between. The CDR3 has 13 residues. This CDR3 is CASSVSVADTQYF. The CDR3 DNA is TGTGCCAGCAGCGTATCGGTTGCAGATACGCAGTATTTT.

J is TRBJ2-7 and V is TRBV4-3; D gene unclear. This CDR3 comprises 15 residues. V was cut by 1 base and J by 2 bases, with 12 bases left in between. Germline V lookup: CDR1 LGHNA, CDR2 YSLEER. The CDR3 sequence is CASSQGRQYTYEQYF. CDR3 DNA sequence: TGCGCCAGCAGCCAAGGCAGGCAATATACCTACGAGCAGTACTTC.

The chain combines TRBV10-1 with TRBJ2-1; possibly TRBD2 for D (5 bases). CDR1 WNHNN and CDR2 SYGVQD come from the germline V gene (reference sequence). V lost 0 bases and J 7 bases, leaving 13 bases between the germline ends. The length of the CDR3 is 15 residues. The CDR3 region has the DNA TGCGCCAGCAGTGAGTCAGCCCAGAGGGAGAATGAGCAGTTCTTC. This gives the protein CASSESAQRENEQFF.

The rearrangement links TRBV5-6 to TRBJ1-4; TRBD1 aligns across 7 bases. In germline, CDR1 is SGHDT, CDR2 YYEEEE. With 5 bases clipped from V and 7 bases from J, the junction kept 11 bases outside the gene matches. The CDR3 extends over 15 amino acids. The CDR3 region is CASSRSDRVFEKLFF. In DNA, the CDR3 is TGTGCCAGCAGTCGGTCCGACAGGGTTTTTGAAAAACTGTTTTTT.

The chain has TRBV19 and TRBJ1-2, with D unclear. Trimming stripped 6 bases from V and 5 bases from J, with 7 bases between. In germline, CDR1 is LNHDA, CDR2 SQIVND (reference sequence). The CDR3 loop spans 11 amino acids. The CDR3 reads CASRRGYGYTF. DNA of the CDR3: TGTGCCAGTAGAAGAGGGTATGGCTACACCTTC.

This chain uses TRBV3-1 (or the pseudogene TRBV3-2) with TRBJ2-1, with 16 bases fitting TRBD2. CDR1 and CDR2 from the germline V gene are LGHDT and YNNKEL (reference sequence). V dropped 4 bases and J dropped 3; count of bases not matched to a gene: 3. The CDR3 is 17 amino acids. The CDR3 nucleotides are TGTGCCAGCAGCCCGGGACTAGCGGGAGGGTTCTACAATGAGCAGTTCTTC. It specifies CASSPGLAGGFYNEQFF.

J is TRBJ1-2 and V is TRBV19; perhaps TRBD1 as D (5 bases). This CDR3 has 12 residues. CDR1 is LNHDA, CDR2 SQIVND, per germline (reference sequence). Trimming removed 8 bases from V and 2 bases from J, with 9 bases in between. This CDR3 reads CASRQLNYGYTF. The CDR3 region has the DNA TGTGCCAGTCGACAGCTCAACTATGGCTACACCTTC.

The CDR3 DNA follows: TGTGCCAGCTCACCGCTACTAGGCGAGCAGTACTTC. Translation: CASSPLLGEQYF. The V gene is TRBV18, the J gene TRBJ2-7, with D maybe TRBD2 (5 bases). The ends were cut back, 3 bases at V and 6 bases at J, with 9 bases in the middle. The CDR3 totals 12 residues. Per germline, CDR1 KGHSH and CDR2 LQKENI.

The rearrangement joins TRBV28 to TRBJ1-5; no clear D gene. Per germline, CDR1 MDHEN and CDR2 SYDVKM. The CDR3 contains 15 residues. V was clipped by 2 bases and J by 4 bases, with 12 bases between them. CDR3 nucleotides: TGTGCCAGCAGTTTAGGCATGAGGGAAAATCAGCCCCAGCATTTT. Protein product: CASSLGMRENQPQHF.

The rearrangement uses TRBV20-1 and TRBJ1-4; D is unclear. Per germline, CDR1 DFQATT and CDR2 SNEGSKA (reference sequence). V was pared by 6 bases and J by 14 bases, with 13 bases between. This CDR3 is 10 amino acids long. The CDR3 protein is CSAQSGALFF. In DNA form, the CDR3 reads TGCAGTGCCCAAAGCGGAGCCCTGTTTTTT.

In its sample, this clone was seen once. The chain is built from TRBV6-1 and TRBJ1-4; D not resolved. Germline V lookup: CDR1 MNHNS, CDR2 SASEGT. Trimming removed 2 bases from V and 8 bases from J, with 15 bases in between. The CDR3 is 15 residues long. The CDR3 spells CASSELSMAGEKLFF. DNA for the CDR3: TGTGCCAGCAGTGAACTTTCAATGGCAGGAGAAAAACTGTTTTTT.

The CDR3 region has the DNA TGTGCCAGCAGCCTTCGCAGCGGCCCGCGGGAGCAGTACTTC. It translates to CASSLRSGPREQYF. The rearrangement links TRBV7-9 to TRBJ2-7, with a tentative D call TRBD2 (5 bases). The CDR3 has 14 amino acids. CDR1 SEHNR and CDR2 FQNEAQ come from the germline V gene (reference sequence). V lost 5 bases, J lost 7 bases, and 18 bases lay in between. The variable domain in full, completed from reference TRBV7-9 and TRBJ2-7, reads DTGVSQNPRHKITKRGQNVTFRCDPISEHNRLYWYRQTLGQGPEFLTYFQNEAQLEKSRLLSDRFSAERPKGSFSTLEIQRTEQGDSAMYLCASSLRSGPREQYFGPGTRLTVT.

CDR3 nucleotides: TGTGCCAGCAGTAAGCAGACAGGGCGAGATGGCTACACCTTC. Protein: CASSKQTGRDGYTF. The chain couples TRBV6-5 to TRBJ1-2; 7 bases agree with TRBD1. Germline lookup yields CDR1 MNHEY and CDR2 SVGAGI. The CDR3 loop spans 14 amino acids. After removal of 5 bases from V and 6 bases from J, the junction contained 9 bases not matched to a gene.

The sample holds one count of this clone. The chain links TRBV7-9 to TRBJ1-1; weak D call: TRBD1 (5 bases). Germline V gene lookup returns CDR1 SEHNR and CDR2 FQNEAQ (reference sequence). The CDR3 is 15 residues long. The V end was cut by 5 bases, the J end by 3 bases, with 16 bases between. CDR3 in amino acids: CASSPPPGRDTEAFF. CDR3 DNA sequence: TGTGCCAGCAGCCCCCCCCCGGGCAGGGACACTGAAGCTTTCTTT.

The chain carries TRBV5-6 and TRBJ1-1; D unclear. The germline CDR1 and CDR2 sequences are SGHDT and YYEEEE. V lost 4 bases and J 6 bases, leaving 13 bases between the germline ends. The length of the CDR3 is 13 residues. CDR3 nucleotide sequence: TGTGCCAGCAGCCCCAAGCCCGGGTCTGAAGCTTTCTTT. Translating gives CASSPKPGSEAFF. The full variable domain, rest sourced from reference TRBV5-6 and TRBJ1-1, is DAGVTQSPTHLIKTRGQQVTLRCSPKSGHDTVSWYQQALGQGPQFIFQYYEEEERQRGNFPDRFSGHQFPNYSSELNVNALLLGDSALYLCASSPKPGSEAFFGQGTRLTVV.

The rearrangement joins TRBV6-5 to TRBJ1-2, with 7 bases identical to TRBD1. This CDR3 spans 14 amino acids. Germline CDR1 reads MNHEY; CDR2 reads SVGAGI. The ends lost 6 bases at V and 4 bases at J; junction bases unmatched: 8. Written as DNA, the CDR3 is TGTGCCAGCAGCCGAGCAGACAGGGCCTATGGCTACACCTTC. It specifies CASSRADRAYGYTF.

V and J are TRBV5-1 and TRBJ1-1; 7 bases are shared with TRBD1. This CDR3 comprises 15 residues. Germline V lookup: CDR1 SGHRS, CDR2 YFSETQ. Trimming cost V 3 bases and J 0 bases; bases outside gene matches: 5. The CDR3 DNA reads as TGCGCCAGCAGCTCCGGGACAGAGCTGAACACTGAAGCTTTCTTT. Protein: CASSSGTELNTEAFF.

The J gene is TRBJ2-7, the V gene TRBV7-2; D unresolved. The CDR3 spans 14 residues. Trimming left V 2 bases short and J 7 bases short, with 15 bases between. Germline assignment: CDR1 SGHTA and CDR2 FQGNSA. The CDR3 DNA follows: TGTGCCAGCAGCTTACTCTTCAGGTCTTCTGAGCAGTACTTC. It translates to CASSLLFRSSEQYF.

This rearrangement joins TRBV4-2 to TRBJ1-2; D may be TRBD1 (5 bases). Trimming took off 1 base at V and 8 bases at J, with 20 bases between the two ends. Germline V CDR1 and CDR2: LGHNA, YNFKEQ. The CDR3 runs to 16 residues. The CDR3 loop reads CASSQGGAGRPTGYTF. In nucleotides, the CDR3 is TGTGCCAGCAGCCAAGGTGGGGCAGGCCGACCCACCGGCTACACCTTC.

The chain links TRBV6-5 to TRBJ2-3; D is perhaps TRBD2 (6 bases). The CDR3 is made up of 13 amino acids. Germline V gives CDR1 MNHEY, CDR2 SVGAGI. Trimming removed 4 bases from V and 4 bases from J, with 9 bases in between. This chain's CDR3 is CASSSPGADTQYF. CDR3 coding DNA: TGTGCCAGCAGTTCCCCGGGAGCAGATACGCAGTATTTT.